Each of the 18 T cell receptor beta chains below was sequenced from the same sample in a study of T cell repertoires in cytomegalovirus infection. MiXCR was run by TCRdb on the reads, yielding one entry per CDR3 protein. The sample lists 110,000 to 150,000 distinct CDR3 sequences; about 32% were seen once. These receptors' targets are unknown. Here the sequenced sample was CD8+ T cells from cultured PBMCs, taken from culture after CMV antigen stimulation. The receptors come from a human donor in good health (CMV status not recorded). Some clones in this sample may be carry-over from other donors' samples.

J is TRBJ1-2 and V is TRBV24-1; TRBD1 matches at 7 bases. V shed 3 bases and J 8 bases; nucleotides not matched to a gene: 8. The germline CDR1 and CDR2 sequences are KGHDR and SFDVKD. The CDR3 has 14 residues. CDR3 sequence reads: CATSDTTGIFGYTF. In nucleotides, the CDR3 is TGTGCCACCAGTGATACGACAGGGATCTTCGGCTACACCTTC.

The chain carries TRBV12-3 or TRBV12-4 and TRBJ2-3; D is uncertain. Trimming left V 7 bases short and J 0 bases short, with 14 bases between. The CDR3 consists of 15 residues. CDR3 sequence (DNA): TGTGCCAGCACCGATACCTTCGACAGCACAGATACGCAGTATTTT. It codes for CASTDTFDSTDTQYF.

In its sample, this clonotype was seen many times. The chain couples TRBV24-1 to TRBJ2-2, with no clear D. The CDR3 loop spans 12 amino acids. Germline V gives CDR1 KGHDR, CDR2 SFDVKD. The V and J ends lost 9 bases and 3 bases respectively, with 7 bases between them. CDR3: CATRGDTGELFF. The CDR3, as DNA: TGTGCCACCCGCGGCGACACCGGGGAGCTGTTTTTT.

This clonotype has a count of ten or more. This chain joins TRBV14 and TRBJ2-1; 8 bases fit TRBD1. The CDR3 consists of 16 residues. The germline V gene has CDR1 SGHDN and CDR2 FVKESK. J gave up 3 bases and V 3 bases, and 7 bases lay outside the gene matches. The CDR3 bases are TGTGCCAGCAGCCAGACCGGGACAGGTTTCTACAATGAGCAGTTCTTC. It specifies CASSQTGTGFYNEQFF.

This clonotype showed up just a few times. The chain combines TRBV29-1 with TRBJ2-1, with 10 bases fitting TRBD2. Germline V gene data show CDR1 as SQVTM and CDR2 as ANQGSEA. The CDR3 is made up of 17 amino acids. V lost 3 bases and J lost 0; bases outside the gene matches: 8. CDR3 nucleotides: TGCAGCGTTGAGGGATTAGCGGGGGGAAGCTCCTACAATGAGCAGTTCTTC. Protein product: CSVEGLAGGSSYNEQFF.

Here the CDR3 DNA reads TGTGCCAGCAGCTCAAACGGCGGATCGGGGGCCAAAAACATTCAGTACTTC. It translates to CASSSNGGSGAKNIQYF. The chain links TRBV5-4 to TRBJ2-4; the D gene is possibly TRBD2 (5 bases). The CDR3 is 17 residues long. Germline assignment: CDR1 SGHNT and CDR2 YYREEE (reference sequence). Deletions cut 3 bases from V and 1 base from J, with 17 bases between.

The CDR3 DNA reads as TGTGCCAGCAGTCTCGGACAGGGGGCGAATGAGCAGTACTTC. It specifies CASSLGQGANEQYF. The chain carries TRBV9 and TRBJ2-7; TRBD1 aligns across 11 bases. The germline gives CDR1 SGDLS, CDR2 YYNGEE. This CDR3 comprises 14 residues. The V gene end was trimmed by 5 bases and the J gene end by 7 bases; junction bases not matched to a gene: 8.

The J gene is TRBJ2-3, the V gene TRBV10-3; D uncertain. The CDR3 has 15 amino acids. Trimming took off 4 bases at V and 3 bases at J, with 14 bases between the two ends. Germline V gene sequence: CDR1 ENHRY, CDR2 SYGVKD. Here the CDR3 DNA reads TGTGCCATCAGTGGGCTTAGGGCGGCAACAGATACGCAGTATTTT. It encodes CAISGLRAATDTQYF.

CDR3: CASKVAGGVREQFF. CDR3 DNA sequence: TGTGCCAGTAAAGTGGCGGGGGGCGTTAGGGAGCAGTTCTTC. The chain employs TRBV19 and TRBJ2-1; 8 nucleotides agree with TRBD2. The CDR3 covers 14 residues. J lost 10 bases, V lost 7 bases, and 12 bases had no gene match. The germline V gene encodes CDR1 LNHDA and CDR2 SQIVND (reference sequence).

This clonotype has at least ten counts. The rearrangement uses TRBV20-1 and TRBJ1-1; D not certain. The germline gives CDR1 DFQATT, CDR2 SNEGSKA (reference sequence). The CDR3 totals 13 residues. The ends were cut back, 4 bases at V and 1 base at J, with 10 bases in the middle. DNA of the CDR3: TGCAGTGCTAAAGGATGGGGGAACACTGAAGCTTTCTTT. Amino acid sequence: CSAKGWGNTEAFF.

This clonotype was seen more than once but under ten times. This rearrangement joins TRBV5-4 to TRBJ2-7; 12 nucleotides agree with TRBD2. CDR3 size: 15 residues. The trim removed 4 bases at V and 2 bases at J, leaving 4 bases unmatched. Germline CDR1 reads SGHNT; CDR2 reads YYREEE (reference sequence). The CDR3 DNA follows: TGTGCCAGCAGCCACTGGACTAGCGGGGCCTACGAGCAGTACTTC. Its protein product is CASSHWTSGAYEQYF.

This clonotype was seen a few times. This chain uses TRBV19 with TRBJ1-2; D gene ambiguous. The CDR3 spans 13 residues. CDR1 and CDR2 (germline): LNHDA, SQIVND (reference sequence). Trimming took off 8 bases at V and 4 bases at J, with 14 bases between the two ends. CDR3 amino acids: CASFPFGGYGYTF. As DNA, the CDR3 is TGTGCCAGTTTTCCTTTCGGTGGCTATGGCTACACCTTC.

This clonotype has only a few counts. CDR3 in amino acids: CASSSARGPASNTGELFF. The CDR3 DNA reads as TGTGCCAGCAGCTCGGCGAGAGGGCCAGCCTCGAACACCGGGGAGCTGTTTTTT. V is TRBV7-3 and J is TRBJ2-2; tentatively, D is TRBD2 (5 bases). Per germline, CDR1 SGHTA and CDR2 FQGTGA. V lost 4 bases and J lost 0, with 18 bases in between. CDR3 length: 18 residues. Using reference TRBV7-3 and TRBJ2-2 for the parts outside the CDR3, the full variable domain is GAGVSQTPSNKVTEKGKYVELRCDPISGHTALYWYRQSLGQGPEFLIYFQGTGAADDSGLPNDRFFAVRPEGSVSTLKIQRTERGDSAVYLCASSSARGPASNTGELFFGEGSRLTVL.

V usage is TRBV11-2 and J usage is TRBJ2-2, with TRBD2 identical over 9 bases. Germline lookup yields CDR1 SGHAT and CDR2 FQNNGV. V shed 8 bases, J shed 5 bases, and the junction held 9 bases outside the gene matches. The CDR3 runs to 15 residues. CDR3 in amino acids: CASGFAGGLTGELFF. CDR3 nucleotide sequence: TGTGCCAGCGGGTTTGCGGGGGGGCTGACCGGGGAGCTGTTTTTT. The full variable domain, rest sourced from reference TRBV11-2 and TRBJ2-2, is EAGVAQSPRYKIIEKRQSVAFWCNPISGHATLYWYQQILGQGPKLLIQFQNNGVVDDSQLPKDRFSAERLKGVDSTLKIQPAKLEDSAVYLCASGFAGGLTGELFFGEGSRLTVL.

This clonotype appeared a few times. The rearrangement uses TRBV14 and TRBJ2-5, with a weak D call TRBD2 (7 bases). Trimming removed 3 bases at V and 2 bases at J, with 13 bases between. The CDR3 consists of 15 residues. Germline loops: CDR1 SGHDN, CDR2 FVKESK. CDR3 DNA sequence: TGTGCCAGCAGCCACCTACAGGGAGGGCAAGAGACCCAGTACTTC. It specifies CASSHLQGGQETQYF.

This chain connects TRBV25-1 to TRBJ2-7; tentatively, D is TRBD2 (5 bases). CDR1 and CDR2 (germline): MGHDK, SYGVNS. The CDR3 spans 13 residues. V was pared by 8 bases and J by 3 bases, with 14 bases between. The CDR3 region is CASAAVGIYEQYF. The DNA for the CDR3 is TGTGCCAGCGCAGCGGTAGGTATCTACGAGCAGTACTTC.

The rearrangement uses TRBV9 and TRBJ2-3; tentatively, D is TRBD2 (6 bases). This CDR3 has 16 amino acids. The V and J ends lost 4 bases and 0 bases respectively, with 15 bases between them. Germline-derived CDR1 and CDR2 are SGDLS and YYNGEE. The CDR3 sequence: CASSFLAEASTDTQYF. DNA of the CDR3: TGTGCCAGCAGCTTCTTAGCGGAAGCTAGCACAGATACGCAGTATTTT.

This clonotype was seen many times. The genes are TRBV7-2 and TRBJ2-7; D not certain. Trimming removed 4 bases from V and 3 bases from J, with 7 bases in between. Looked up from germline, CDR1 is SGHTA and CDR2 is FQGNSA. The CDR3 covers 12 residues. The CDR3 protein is CASSYPLYEQYF. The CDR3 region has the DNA TGTGCCAGCAGCTACCCCCTCTACGAGCAGTACTTC.